One TCR beta chain is described in this entry. What it binds is not known. The V end lost 2 bases, the J end lost 0 bases, and 11 bases lay between the germline ends. The CDR3 is made up of 17 amino acids. Germline-derived CDR1 and CDR2 are SEHNR and FQNEAQ (reference sequence). The PCR made use of 60 Vbeta and 13 Jbeta primers. Here immunoSEQ multiplex PCR was the method, and the copy in TCRdb shows in-frame clones only, minus some. This table has approximately 59,000 clones, almost 80% appearing once. This specimen comes from a study of cytomegalovirus exposure and HLA in healthy donors. Overall study results and limits: Sequencing likely caused a cluster of highly shared sequence variants.

This chain connects TRBV7-9 to TRBJ2-6; D is perhaps TRBD1 (5 bases). The sequence came from a girl aged 5-17 years in good health and CMV-seropositive. What was sequenced was PBMCs. In DNA, the CDR3 is TGTGCCAGCAGCTTACAGGGCAGAAACTCTGGGGCCAACGTCCTGACTTTC. The encoded protein is CASSLQGRNSGANVLTF.